This T cell receptor beta chain is from a study of PD-1 blockade in classical Hodgkin lymphoma. Study results and caveats: Healthy donors were reported to have higher baseline TCR diversity than newly diagnosed patients. Factors driving the repertoire differences, possibly disease activity or prior therapy, remain undefined.

Concerning this clone: Its specificity is unknown.

The table came from immunoSEQ multiplex PCR; TCRdb's copy has only in-frame clones and leaves some out. The sample records about 33,000 clones, 85% to 95% being singletons. Time point of the sample: newly diagnosed, previously untreated cHL patient sample. Comparison samples consisted of PBMCs from newly diagnosed, untreated classical Hodgkin lymphoma. The J segment lost 8 bases and the V segment lost 1 base, leaving 6 bases of the junction unmatched. The CDR3 is made up of 16 amino acids. Germline values: CDR1 SGHNT, CDR2 YENEEA. The receptor was derived from a human donor with classical Hodgkin lymphoma. The chain couples TRBV11-3 to TRBJ2-1, with TRBD2 matching over 12 bases. The sequencing sample was made of peripheral blood mononuclear cells (PBMCs). CDR3: CASSLGLAGVWDEQFF. In DNA form, the CDR3 reads TGTGCCAGCAGCTTAGGACTAGCGGGAGTGTGGGATGAGCAGTTCTTC. Combining the CDR3 with reference TRBV11-3 and TRBJ2-1 gives the whole variable domain EAGVVQSPRYKIIEKKQPVAFWCNPISGHNTLYWYLQNLGQGPELLIRYENEEAVDDSQLPKDRFSAERLKGVDSTLKIQPAELGDSAVYLCASSLGLAGVWDEQFFGPGTRLTVL.